This note documents a single TCR beta chain sequence. This sample stems from a study of blood T cell repertoires in COVID-19. V lost 4 bases, J lost 7 bases, and 4 bases stayed unmatched. Germline CDR1 MNHEY, CDR2 SVGEGT. This CDR3 spans 14 amino acids. Repertoires were generated with immunoSEQ multiplex PCR, while TCRdb's copy carries only in-frame clones and drops some. This sample carries 300,000 to 400,000 clones, about 90% of them seen once, and the ten largest clones take around 6%. Material for sequencing was peripheral blood. The receptor comes from a woman between 45 and 60 years old with COVID-19, enrolled during active disease. This rearrangement joins TRBV6-2 or TRBV6-3 to TRBJ1-4; 9 bases map to TRBD1. The CDR3 region is CASSWGQGGEKLFF. In nucleotides, the CDR3 is TGTGCCAGCAGTTGGGGACAGGGTGGTGAAAAACTGTTTTTT.